What follows describes a single T cell receptor beta chain. A few counts support this clonotype. Its antigen is unknown. The input lacks base qualities; no much larger clone sits a single base away. These data belong to a study of response to subunit inactivated influenza vaccine (dated by TCRdb to about 2018). For the wider study: To follow how T cells responded to a trivalent subunit inactivated influenza vaccine, the researchers relied on deep quantitative profiling of the T cell receptor repertoire.

Libraries were built with RT-PCR. The instrument given in TCRdb is Illumina HiSeq 2500. TCRdb redid the processing of the public reads, applying fastp at Q25 and MiXCR, and retained in-frame beta chains. Rows merge per CDR3 protein into single entries with the most common DNA and genes. The sample table records under 200,000 distinct CDR3 sequences; approximately 11% of these occur just once. Approximately 39% of the sample rests with the top ten. Broad study findings and their caveats: The authors proposed that each seasonal influenza vaccination may bring in only a limited number of new T cells.

The junction carries 8 bases between V and J, which are trimmed by 5 bases and 4 bases respectively. CDR1 and CDR2 (SEHNR, FQNEAQ) derive from the germline V gene (reference sequence). The CDR3 has 12 amino acids, counting the end cysteine and phenylalanine. Only the CDR3 DNA is retained, 36 bases long and in frame from the first base. This clonotype was obtained from a man aged 45 to 70 who received an inactivated influenza vaccine. Donor details come from another sample of the same person, matched by shared clones. This receptor chain uses TRBV7-9 and TRBJ1-1; confidence is insufficient to name the D gene. Sequenced material: CD8+ T cells sorted from PBMCs, taken roughly 24 months after vaccination. The DNA sequence follows: TGTGCCAGCAGCCTTCGATTCACTGAAGCTTTCTTT. This gives the protein CASSLRFTEAFF. The full variable domain, with segments outside the CDR3 supplied by the reference TRBV7-9 and TRBJ1-1 proteins, appears as DTGVSQNPRHKITKRGQNVTFRCDPISEHNRLYWYRQTLGQGPEFLTYFQNEAQLEKSRLLSDRFSAERPKGSFSTLEIQRTEQGDSAMYLCASSLRFTEAFFGQGTRLTVV.